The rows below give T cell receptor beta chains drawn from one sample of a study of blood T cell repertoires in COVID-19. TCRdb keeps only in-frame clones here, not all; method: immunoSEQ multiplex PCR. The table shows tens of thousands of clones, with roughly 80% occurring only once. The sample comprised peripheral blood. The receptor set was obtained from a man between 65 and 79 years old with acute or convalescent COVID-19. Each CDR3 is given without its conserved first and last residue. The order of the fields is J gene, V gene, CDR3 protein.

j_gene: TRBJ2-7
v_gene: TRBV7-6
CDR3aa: ASSLEPRGYEQY

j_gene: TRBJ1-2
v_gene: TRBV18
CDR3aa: ASSPGDAGAYGYT

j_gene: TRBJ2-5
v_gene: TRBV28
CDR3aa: ASSLQGANQETQY

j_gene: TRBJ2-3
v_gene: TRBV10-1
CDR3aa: ASSPGTDTQY

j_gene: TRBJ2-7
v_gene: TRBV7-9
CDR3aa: AIQGEWLAGYEQY

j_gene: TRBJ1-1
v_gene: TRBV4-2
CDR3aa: ASSQVKETDLNTEAF

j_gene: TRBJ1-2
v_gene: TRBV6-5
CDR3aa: ASSMDSYGYT

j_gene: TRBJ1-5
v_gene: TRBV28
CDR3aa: ASSLGQGQRNQPQH

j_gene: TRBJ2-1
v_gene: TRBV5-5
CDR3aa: ASSPGLAGGREQF

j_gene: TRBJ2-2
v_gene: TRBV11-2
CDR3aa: ASSLDRGVGTGELF

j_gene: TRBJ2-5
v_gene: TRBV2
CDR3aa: ASNQDSRMETQY

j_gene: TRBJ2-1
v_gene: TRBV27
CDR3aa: ASSQRGGSYNEQF

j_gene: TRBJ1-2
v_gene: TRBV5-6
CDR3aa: ASSPGTGSYGYT

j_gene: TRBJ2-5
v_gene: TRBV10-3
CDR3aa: AIGTAQETQY

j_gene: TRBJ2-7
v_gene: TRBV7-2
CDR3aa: ASSLSSGGPREQY

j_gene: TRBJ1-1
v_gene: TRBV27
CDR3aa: ASSPARETEAF

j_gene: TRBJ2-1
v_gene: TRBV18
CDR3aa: ASSPSGGSYNEQF

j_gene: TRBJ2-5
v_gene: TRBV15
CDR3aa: ATSRQGDGETQY